This T cell receptor (beta chain) was sequenced for a study of shared clonotypes between healthy human individuals (TCRdb year 2020). Background on the whole study: The cohort included a few men and a couple of women between 18 and 49 years of age. Different laboratories and diverse techniques were used to prepare libraries and sequence TCR repertoires, to increase sequencing depth and limit assay-specific biases. To estimate repertoire size and how much clonotype sharing occurs between individuals, the study deeply sequenced the blood TCR repertoires of roughly 5 healthy adults. Leukapheresis yielded between about 0.85 and 9.5 billion PBMCs per donor. Per donor, three plates each were used for CD4 naive and CD4 memory, two for CD8 naive, and one for CD8 memory.

Using the deep immunoSEQ assay, TCR CDR3 regions were amplified from genomic DNA by multiplex PCR. Genomic DNA extracted from each cell subset was distributed evenly over all wells of several immunoSEQ 96-well plates, and each plate served as one replicate. For sorted subsets, each replicate PCR was loaded with around 220 ng genomic DNA, equivalent to approximately 27,000 T cell genomes. The purified libraries were quantified using a Qubit 3.0 fluorometer, sized with a Bioanalyzer 2100, and then quantified again using the KAPA Library Quantification kit. Every immunoSEQ 96-well plate was sequenced on a dedicated single-read 150-cycle Illumina NextSeq 550 flow cell. In the authors' own workflow: Because only junctional sequences without quality scores were contained in the immunoSEQ output, filtering matching that applied to full-length reads could not be performed. Sequences were annotated with PyIR, a Python wrapper for IgBLAST v1.9, and V/J genes and CDR3 were assigned using IMGT germline references. Reads were filtered out if the reads had weak V/J assignments (E-value above 1e-6), no CDR3, stop codons, out-of-frame junctions, or ambiguous translated residues. V3J clonotypes were defined by identical inferred V gene, J gene, and CDR3 amino acid sequence. Percentage overlap between repertoires was computed as shared unique clonotypes divided by the size of the smaller repertoire. Repertoire richness was assessed with RTK rarefaction, the Chao1 estimator, and Recon v2.1 estimates of unobserved clonotypes. For all TCRbeta clonotypes obtained by the gDNA method from several donors, generation probabilities were computed with OLGA. TCRdb limited this immuneACCESS table to in-frame rearrangements with V and J called. A share of clones is missing; checked studies link under half to unresolved V genes, and the rest is unexplained. The DNA was the basis for D and trimming; V, J and clone size are from that table. Within this sample are 2,100,000 or so clones, with around 95% of them counted one time only. Clones ranked in the top ten supply over 0.1% of the sample.

Donors were healthy HIV-negative adults with no recently reported acute infections or vaccinations. Every donor was a Caucasian adult living in Nashville, Tennessee, USA. CD4+ T cells were enriched by magnetic negative selection; naive cells were then positively selected on CD45RA, and the negative fraction formed the memory subset. Blood was obtained by leukapheresis, after which PBMCs were separated by Ficoll-Histopaque density gradient centrifugation and cryopreserved in liquid nitrogen vapor phase. Purity and quantity of every magnetically sorted T cell population were checked by analytical flow cytometry. Genomic DNA was isolated from each sorted fraction and quantified by UV absorbance on a Nanodrop 2000c. A word on this clone: What this receptor recognizes is not known. No base-level quality is on record; no much larger clone is a single base apart.

Trimming removed 3 bases from V and 2 bases from J, leaving 7 bases between the germline ends. The germline V gene specifies SGHVS as CDR1 and FQNEAQ as CDR2. The CDR3 measures 13 amino acids from cysteine to phenylalanine. This entry keeps only the CDR3 DNA: 39 bases, framed from base 1. Results and caveats for the whole study, not just this receptor: Based on pairwise subsampling, the degree of clonotype sharing among donors was expected to be affected by sequencing depth. Naive subsets generally had larger estimated clonotype richness than memory subsets did. Across a handful of donors, around 5% of naive CD4, approximately 4% of naive CD8, 2% to 2.5% of memory CD4, and 0.4% of memory CD8 clonotypes were shared. Sampling was restricted to blood, and TCR repertoires in tissue are likely to differ from TCR repertoires in blood. Higher generation probabilities were observed for clonotypes shared by all four sorted-subset donors than for non-shared clonotypes. Because the study included only a small number of donors, the genetic and exposure-history diversity represented was limited. Incomplete sequencing was indicated by rarefaction of sorted-subset datasets, despite the large sequencing depth.

Recombination joined TRBV7-8 with TRBJ1-2; the D gene cannot be resolved reliably. The receptor was isolated from a man between 18 and 35 years old in good health. The sequenced material came from naive CD4+ T cells sorted from blood. Reading the label with the study, this specimen's cell subset or site is: CD45RA+ positively selected. The CDR3 protein sequence reads: CASSFNQNYGYTF. Read as DNA, the sequence is TGTGCCAGCAGCTTTAACCAGAACTATGGCTACACCTTC.